Following are 10 T cell receptor beta chains from one sample sequenced in a study of blood T cell repertoires in COVID-19. Using immunoSEQ multiplex PCR, the repertoire was profiled, and TCRdb retains in-frame clones only, with some absent. The sample records under 300,000 clones, 80% to 95% being singletons. Sequenced sample: peripheral blood. These receptors came from a man younger than 40 with COVID-19, enrolled during active disease.

This clone has more than one count but fewer than ten. This sequence joins TRBV21-1 and TRBJ1-1. TRBV21-1 is a pseudogene segment. The CDR3 has 13 amino acids. For the CDR3, the DNA is TGTGCCAGCAGCAGTGAGGGTGCCCCCGAAGCTTTCTTT. Its translation is CASSSEGAPEAFF.

This sequence joins TRBV6-5 and TRBJ1-1; D is uncertain. CDR3 size: 12 residues. Trimming cost V 5 bases and J 8 bases, with 12 bases left between them. Germline CDR1 MNHEY, CDR2 SVGAGI. CDR3 bases: TGTGCCAGCAGTCGTGGTGGAGGCGAAGCTTTCTTT. The encoded protein is CASSRGGGEAFF.

This chain joins TRBV29-1 and TRBJ1-2; TRBD1 is a possible D gene (5 bases). V lost 4 bases and J 3 bases, leaving 15 bases between the germline ends. Germline values: CDR1 SQVTM, CDR2 ANQGSEA. The CDR3 spans 14 residues. The CDR3 sequence is CSVAARVTDYGYTF. CDR3 in DNA: TGCAGCGTTGCCGCCAGGGTAACTGACTATGGCTACACCTTC.

The DNA for the CDR3 is TGTGCCAGCAGCCAAGACAGGGGGTCACCCCTCCACTTT. Its translation is CASSQDRGSPLHF. The chain recombines TRBV3-1 (or the pseudogene TRBV3-2) with TRBJ1-6; 7 bases fit TRBD1. CDR1 LGHDT and CDR2 YNNKEL come from the germline V gene (reference sequence). V lost 0 bases to trimming and J lost 10 bases; unmatched junction nucleotides: 0. This CDR3 spans 13 amino acids.

This clone was picked up one time. The chain couples TRBV29-1 to TRBJ2-7, with D perhaps matching TRBD2 (5 bases). The CDR3 is made up of 11 amino acids. Germline CDR1 and CDR2: SQVTM and ANQGSEA. Trimming cost V 6 bases and J 2 bases, with 8 bases left between them. The CDR3 nucleotides are TGCAGCGTGTCGGGAACCTACGAGCAGTACTTC. It yields the protein CSVSGTYEQYF.

The count of this clone is one. The V and J genes are TRBV28 and TRBJ2-2; D remains unclear. This CDR3 is built from 13 residues. Between the trimmed V and J ends, which lost 5 bases and 4 bases, there was a span of 8 bases. Germline CDR1 MDHEN, CDR2 SYDVKM. Written as DNA, the CDR3 is TGTGCCAGCAGTCCACATTCCACCGGGGAGCTGTTTTTT. This codes for CASSPHSTGELFF.

This chain uses TRBV5-1 with TRBJ2-7, with 12 bases that match TRBD1. Trimming removed 3 bases from V and 4 bases from J; junction bases left unmatched: 8. Germline values: CDR1 SGHRS, CDR2 YFSETQ. This CDR3 region has 16 residues. CDR3 residues: CASSSLGGQGAYEQYF. In DNA form, the CDR3 reads TGCGCCAGCAGCTCCCTCGGGGGACAGGGGGCTTACGAGCAGTACTTC. The full variable domain, completed using reference TRBV5-1 and TRBJ2-7, is KAGVTQTPRYLIKTRGQQVTLSCSPISGHRSVSWYQQTPGQGLQFLFEYFSETQRNKGNFPGRFSGRQFSNSRSEMNVSTLELGDSALYLCASSSLGGQGAYEQYFGPGTRLTVT.

This chain joins TRBV7-2 and TRBJ1-5; 7 bases match TRBD1. V lost 3 bases, J lost 1 base, and 3 bases stayed unmatched. The CDR3 has 15 residues. CDR1 and CDR2 (germline): SGHTA, FQGNSA. CDR3 coding DNA: TGTGCCAGCAGCTTTTTGGGACAGAGCAATCAGCCCCAGCATTTT. Amino acids: CASSFLGQSNQPQHF.

The chain carries TRBV7-7 and TRBJ1-1, with 8 positions matching TRBD1. V was pared by 5 bases and J by 4 bases, with 3 bases of the junction left unmatched. Germline V CDR1 and CDR2: SSHAT, FNYEAQ (reference sequence). CDR3 length: 13 amino acids. CDR3 in amino acids: CASSMDRATEAFF. CDR3 bases: TGTGCCAGCAGCATGGACAGGGCCACTGAAGCTTTCTTT.

The chain combines TRBV29-1 with TRBJ2-2; 8 bases map to TRBD2. V shed 7 bases and J 1 base; nucleotides not matched to a gene: 5. The CDR3 length is 14 residues. Germline V lookup: CDR1 SQVTM, CDR2 ANQGSEA. The CDR3 nucleotides are TGCAGCGCAACCCGGGGGGGGAACACCGGGGAGCTGTTTTTT. Protein sequence: CSATRGGNTGELFF.